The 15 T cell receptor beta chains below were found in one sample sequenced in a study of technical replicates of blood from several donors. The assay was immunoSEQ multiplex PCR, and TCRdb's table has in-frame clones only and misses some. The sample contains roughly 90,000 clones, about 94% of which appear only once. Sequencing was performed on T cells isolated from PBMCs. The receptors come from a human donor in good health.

The CDR3 DNA reads as TGTGCCAGCAGCTCGGGACAGGGCACAGATACGCAGTATTTT. Residues: CASSSGQGTDTQYF. The genes are TRBV11-3 and TRBJ2-3; 8 bases fit TRBD1. The CDR3 totals 14 residues. J gave up 1 base and V 4 bases, and 1 base lay outside the gene matches. Germline V CDR1 and CDR2: SGHNT, YENEEA.

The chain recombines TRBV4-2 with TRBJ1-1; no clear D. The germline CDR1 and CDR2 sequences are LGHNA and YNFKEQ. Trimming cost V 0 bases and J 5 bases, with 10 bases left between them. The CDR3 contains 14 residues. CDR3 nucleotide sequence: TGTGCCAGCAGCCAAGATGCGCGGCTAACTGAAGCTTTCTTT. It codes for CASSQDARLTEAFF.

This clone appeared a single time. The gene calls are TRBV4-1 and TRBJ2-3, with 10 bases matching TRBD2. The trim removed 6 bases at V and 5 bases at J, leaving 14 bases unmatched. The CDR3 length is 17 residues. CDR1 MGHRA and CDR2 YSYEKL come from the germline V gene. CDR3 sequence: CASRPKAGGSGVDTQYF. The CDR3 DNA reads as TGCGCCAGCAGACCTAAAGCGGGAGGGTCCGGGGTAGATACGCAGTATTTT.

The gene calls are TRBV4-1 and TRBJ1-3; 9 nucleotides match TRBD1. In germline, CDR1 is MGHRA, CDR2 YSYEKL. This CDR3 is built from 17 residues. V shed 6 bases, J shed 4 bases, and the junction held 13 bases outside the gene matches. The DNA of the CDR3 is TGCGCCAGCAGGCTTTTGGGACAGGGCTCGCGAGGAAACACCATATATTTT. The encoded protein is CASRLLGQGSRGNTIYF.

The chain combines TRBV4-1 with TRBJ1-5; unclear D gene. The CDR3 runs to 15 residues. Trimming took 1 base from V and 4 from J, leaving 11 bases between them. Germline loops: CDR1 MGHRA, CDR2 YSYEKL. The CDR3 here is CASSQAGLQNQPQHF. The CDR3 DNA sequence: TGCGCCAGCAGCCAAGCAGGACTGCAAAATCAGCCCCAGCATTTT.

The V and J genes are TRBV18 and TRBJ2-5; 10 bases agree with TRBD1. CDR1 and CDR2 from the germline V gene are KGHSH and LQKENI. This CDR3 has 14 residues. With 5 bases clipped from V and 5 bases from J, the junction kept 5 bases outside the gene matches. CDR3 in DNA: TGTGCCAGCTCAGCGACAGGGGGCCAGGAGACCCAGTACTTC. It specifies CASSATGGQETQYF.

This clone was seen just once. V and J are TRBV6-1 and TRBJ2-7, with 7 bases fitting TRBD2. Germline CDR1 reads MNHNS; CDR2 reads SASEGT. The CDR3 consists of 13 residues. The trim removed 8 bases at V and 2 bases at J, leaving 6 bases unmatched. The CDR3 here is CASGLGGAYEQYF. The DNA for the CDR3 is TGTGCCAGCGGCCTTGGGGGGGCCTACGAGCAGTACTTC.

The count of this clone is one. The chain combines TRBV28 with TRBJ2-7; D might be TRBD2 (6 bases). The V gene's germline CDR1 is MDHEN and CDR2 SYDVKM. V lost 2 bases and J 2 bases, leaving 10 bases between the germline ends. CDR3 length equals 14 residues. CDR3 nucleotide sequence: TGTGCCAGCAGTTTAGATCCGGGGGCCTACGAGCAGTACTTC. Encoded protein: CASSLDPGAYEQYF.

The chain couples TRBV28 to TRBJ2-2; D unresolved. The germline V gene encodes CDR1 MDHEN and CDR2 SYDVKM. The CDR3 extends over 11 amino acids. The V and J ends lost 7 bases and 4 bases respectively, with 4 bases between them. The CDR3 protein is CASTTTGELFF. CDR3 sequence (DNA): TGTGCCAGCACTACCACCGGGGAGCTGTTTTTT.

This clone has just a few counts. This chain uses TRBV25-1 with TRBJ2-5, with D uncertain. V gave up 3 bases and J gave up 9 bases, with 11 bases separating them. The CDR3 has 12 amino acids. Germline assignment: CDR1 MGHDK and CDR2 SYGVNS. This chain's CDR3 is CASSDDLWPQYF. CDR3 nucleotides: TGTGCCAGCAGTGACGATCTCTGGCCCCAGTACTTC.

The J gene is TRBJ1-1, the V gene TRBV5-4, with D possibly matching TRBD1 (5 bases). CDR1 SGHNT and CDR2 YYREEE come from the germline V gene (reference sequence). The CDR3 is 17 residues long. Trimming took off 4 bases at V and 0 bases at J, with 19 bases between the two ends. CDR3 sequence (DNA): TGTGCCAGCAGCCCAACGTGGGGGGAAGATATGAACACTGAAGCTTTCTTT. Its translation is CASSPTWGEDMNTEAFF.

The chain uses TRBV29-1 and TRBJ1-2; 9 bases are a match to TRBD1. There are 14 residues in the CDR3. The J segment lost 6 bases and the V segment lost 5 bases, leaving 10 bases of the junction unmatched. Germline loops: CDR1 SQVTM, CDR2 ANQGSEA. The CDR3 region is CSVRWDRDRDGYTF. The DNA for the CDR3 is TGCAGCGTTAGATGGGACAGGGATCGTGATGGCTACACCTTC.

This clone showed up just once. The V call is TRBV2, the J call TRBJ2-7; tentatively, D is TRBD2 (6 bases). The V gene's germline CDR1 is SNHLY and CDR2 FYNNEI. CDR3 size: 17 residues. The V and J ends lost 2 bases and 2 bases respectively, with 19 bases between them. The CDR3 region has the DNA TGTGCCAGCAGTGAACTCATCCTTAGTGGGGGGACCTACGAGCAGTACTTC. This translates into CASSELILSGGTYEQYF.

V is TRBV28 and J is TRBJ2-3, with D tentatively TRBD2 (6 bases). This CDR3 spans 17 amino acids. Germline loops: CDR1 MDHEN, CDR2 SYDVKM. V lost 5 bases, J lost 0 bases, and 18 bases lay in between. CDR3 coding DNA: TGTGCCAGCAGTCCCATGGAGGGCCCCGTCAGCACAGATACGCAGTATTTT. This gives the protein CASSPMEGPVSTDTQYF.

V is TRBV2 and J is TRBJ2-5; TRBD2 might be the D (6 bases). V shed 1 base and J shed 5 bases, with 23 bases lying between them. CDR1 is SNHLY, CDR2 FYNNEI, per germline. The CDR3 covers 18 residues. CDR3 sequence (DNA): TGTGCCAGCAGTGAAGTGCCCTCCGGGGGTCTTAAAATGGAGACCCAGTACTTC. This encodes CASSEVPSGGLKMETQYF.